A selection of T cell receptor beta chains follows, all from one sample in a study of response to subunit inactivated influenza vaccine. MiXCR was run by TCRdb on the RT-PCR reads, yielding one entry per CDR3 protein. Among around 750,000 distinct CDR3 sequences, 21% were seen once, and the ten largest hold roughly 10%. The sample in question was PBMCs from blood, obtained 5 days after vaccination. All receptors come from a man aged 50 to 59 who received an inactivated influenza vaccine. Both conserved end residues are part of each CDR3. The D gene is left open where the match is weak. Where a row states a size, it is once, few, many or the class of an expanded clone; other rows omit it.

v_gene: TRBV12-3/TRBV12-4; d_gene: NA; len: 15; j_gene: TRBJ2-1; abundance: NA; CDR3aa: CASRIRAGVFNEQFF; CDR3nt: TGTGCCAGCAGGATCAGGGCAGGGGTTTTCAATGAGCAGTTCTTC
v_gene: TRBV4-1; d_gene: NA; len: 13; j_gene: TRBJ2-2; abundance: NA; CDR3aa: CASSQVGVTELFF; CDR3nt: TGCGCCAGCAGCCAAGTGGGCGTAACGGAGCTGTTTTTT
v_gene: TRBV5-5; d_gene: TRBD2; len: 15; j_gene: TRBJ2-7; abundance: few; CDR3aa: CASSFPGLAAYEQYF; CDR3nt: TGTGCCAGCAGCTTTCCGGGACTAGCTGCCTACGAGCAGTACTTC
v_gene: TRBV28; d_gene: NA; len: 12; j_gene: TRBJ2-5; abundance: NA; CDR3aa: CASSLNPRAQYF; CDR3nt: TGTGCCAGCAGCCTTAACCCCCGGGCCCAGTACTTC
v_gene: TRBV7-2; d_gene: NA; len: 15; j_gene: TRBJ1-2; abundance: NA; CDR3aa: CASSLQGPANYGYTF; CDR3nt: TGTGCCAGCAGCTTACAGGGTCCGGCTAACTATGGCTACACCTTC
v_gene: TRBV30; d_gene: NA; len: 13; j_gene: TRBJ2-1; abundance: few; CDR3aa: CAWREGLGVEQFF; CDR3nt: TGTGCCTGGAGAGAGGGCCTTGGAGTTGAGCAGTTCTTC
v_gene: TRBV29-1; d_gene: TRBD1; len: 18; j_gene: TRBJ2-2; abundance: NA; CDR3aa: CSVEDPRTGGQEAGELFF; CDR3nt: TGCAGCGTTGAAGATCCCCGGACAGGGGGCCAGGAAGCCGGGGAGCTGTTTTTT
v_gene: TRBV10-1; d_gene: TRBD2; len: 17; j_gene: TRBJ2-2; abundance: NA; CDR3aa: CASSRLAGYSNTGELFF; CDR3nt: TGCGCCAGCAGCCGACTAGCGGGGTACAGTAATACCGGGGAGCTGTTTTTT
v_gene: TRBV5-1; d_gene: NA; len: 17; j_gene: TRBJ2-1; abundance: few; CDR3aa: CASSLLSGQGPYNEQFF; CDR3nt: TGCGCCAGCAGCTTGCTCTCTGGGCAGGGGCCCTACAATGAGCAGTTCTTC
v_gene: TRBV6-1; d_gene: NA; len: 15; j_gene: TRBJ2-5; abundance: NA; CDR3aa: CASSPRKGIGETQYF; CDR3nt: TGTGCCAGCAGCCCCCGGAAGGGGATTGGGGAGACCCAGTACTTC
v_gene: TRBV24-1; d_gene: NA; len: 14; j_gene: TRBJ2-5; abundance: once; CDR3aa: CATGGALDVETQYF; CDR3nt: TGTGCCACCGGTGGCGCGTTAGATGTCGAGACCCAGTACTTC
v_gene: TRBV5-4; d_gene: NA; len: 16; j_gene: TRBJ1-2; abundance: once; CDR3aa: CASSPGGWEGIYGYTF; CDR3nt: TGTGCCAGCAGCCCGGGTGGTTGGGAAGGTATCTATGGCTACACCTTC
v_gene: TRBV28; d_gene: NA; len: 14; j_gene: TRBJ1-1; abundance: NA; CDR3aa: CASSSQSGASEAFF; CDR3nt: TGTGCCAGCAGTTCTCAGTCGGGGGCGTCTGAAGCTTTCTTT
v_gene: TRBV10-3; d_gene: TRBD2; len: 14; j_gene: TRBJ2-5; abundance: NA; CDR3aa: CAISSSGRGETQYF; CDR3nt: TGTGCCATCAGTAGTAGCGGGAGAGGAGAGACCCAGTACTTC
v_gene: TRBV20-1; d_gene: TRBD2; len: 15; j_gene: TRBJ2-5; abundance: few; CDR3aa: CSAGASGVTQETQYF; CDR3nt: TGCAGTGCTGGCGCGAGCGGGGTTACTCAAGAGACCCAGTACTTC
v_gene: TRBV10-1; d_gene: NA; len: 15; j_gene: TRBJ2-3; abundance: NA; CDR3aa: CASSVHSTSTDTQYF; CDR3nt: TGCGCCAGCAGTGTACACAGTACTAGCACAGATACGCAGTATTTT
v_gene: TRBV9; d_gene: TRBD1; len: 16; j_gene: TRBJ2-5; abundance: few; CDR3aa: CASSVAPNRGQETQYF; CDR3nt: TGTGCCAGCAGCGTAGCCCCTAACAGGGGACAAGAGACCCAGTACTTC
v_gene: TRBV20-1; d_gene: NA; len: 17; j_gene: TRBJ1-6; abundance: NA; CDR3aa: CSARMRIVRQDNSPLHF; CDR3nt: TGCAGTGCTAGGATGCGGATAGTCCGACAGGACAATTCACCCCTCCACTTT
v_gene: TRBV5-5; d_gene: TRBD2; len: 15; j_gene: TRBJ2-5; abundance: NA; CDR3aa: CASNPSGGWLETQYF; CDR3nt: TGTGCCAGCAACCCTAGCGGGGGCTGGCTGGAGACCCAGTACTTC
v_gene: TRBV10-3; d_gene: NA; len: 14; j_gene: TRBJ2-7; abundance: few; CDR3aa: CAINPEGTPYEQYF; CDR3nt: TGTGCCATCAATCCAGAGGGTACCCCTTACGAGCAGTACTTC
v_gene: TRBV5-1; d_gene: NA; len: 15; j_gene: TRBJ1-5; abundance: NA; CDR3aa: CASSLEGLADQPQHF; CDR3nt: TGCGCCAGCAGCTTAGAGGGATTAGCGGATCAGCCCCAGCATTTT
v_gene: TRBV7-2; d_gene: NA; len: 17; j_gene: TRBJ1-1; abundance: NA; CDR3aa: CASSSHGTDTLNTEAFF; CDR3nt: TGTGCCAGCAGCTCCCACGGGACCGACACATTGAACACTGAAGCTTTCTTT
v_gene: TRBV20-1; d_gene: NA; len: 13; j_gene: TRBJ1-3; abundance: NA; CDR3aa: CSAEGFPGNTIYF; CDR3nt: TGCAGTGCTGAGGGGTTTCCGGGAAACACCATATATTTT
v_gene: TRBV28; d_gene: TRBD2; len: 14; j_gene: TRBJ2-1; abundance: NA; CDR3aa: CASGVPGLVVGGIF; CDR3nt: TGTGCCAGCGGTGTCCCGGGACTAGTAGTGGGGGGGATCTTC
v_gene: TRBV5-1; d_gene: NA; len: 15; j_gene: TRBJ2-2; abundance: NA; CDR3aa: CASSFGPLGTGELFF; CDR3nt: TGCGCCAGCAGCTTCGGACCCCTGGGCACCGGGGAGCTGTTTTTT
v_gene: TRBV15; d_gene: NA; len: 12; j_gene: TRBJ2-1; abundance: NA; CDR3aa: CATSSLRPQQFF; CDR3nt: TGTGCCACCAGCAGTCTTAGACCACAGCAGTTCTTC
v_gene: TRBV3-1; d_gene: TRBD2; len: 14; j_gene: TRBJ2-5; abundance: few; CDR3aa: CASSHATSGETQYF; CDR3nt: TGTGCCAGCAGCCACGCGACTAGCGGAGAGACCCAGTACTTC
v_gene: TRBV6-5; d_gene: NA; len: 12; j_gene: TRBJ1-2; abundance: many; CDR3aa: CASRSSWKGYTF; CDR3nt: TGTGCCAGCAGATCTTCTTGGAAGGGCTACACCTTC
v_gene: TRBV7-9; d_gene: NA; len: 16; j_gene: TRBJ2-5; abundance: NA; CDR3aa: CASSSVGLGVVETQYF; CDR3nt: TGTGCCAGCAGCTCGGTGGGCCTCGGGGTCGTGGAGACCCAGTACTTC
v_gene: TRBV4-2; d_gene: NA; len: 14; j_gene: TRBJ2-7; abundance: few; CDR3aa: CASSRAPGDYEQYF; CDR3nt: TGTGCCAGCAGCCGAGCACCAGGGGACTACGAGCAGTACTTC
v_gene: TRBV7-9; d_gene: TRBD1; len: 13; j_gene: TRBJ2-7; abundance: NA; CDR3aa: CASSYQTGVEQYF; CDR3nt: TGTGCCAGCAGCTACCAGACAGGGGTCGAGCAGTACTTC
v_gene: TRBV7-9; d_gene: TRBD2; len: 13; j_gene: TRBJ2-1; abundance: few; CDR3aa: CASSQVGGMVQFF; CDR3nt: TGTGCCAGCAGCCAGGTGGGAGGGATGGTTCAGTTCTTC
v_gene: TRBV15; d_gene: NA; len: 15; j_gene: TRBJ2-6; abundance: NA; CDR3aa: CATSRGGTGANVLTF; CDR3nt: TGTGCCACCAGCAGAGGTGGTACTGGGGCCAACGTCCTGACTTTC
v_gene: TRBV12-3/TRBV12-4; d_gene: NA; len: 14; j_gene: TRBJ2-5; abundance: NA; CDR3aa: CASSFTGSPETQYF; CDR3nt: TGTGCCAGCAGTTTTACCGGGTCCCCAGAGACCCAGTACTTC
v_gene: TRBV29-1; d_gene: TRBD1; len: 12; j_gene: TRBJ2-7; abundance: few; CDR3aa: CSVGQGFYEQYF; CDR3nt: TGCAGCGTAGGACAGGGGTTCTACGAGCAGTACTTC
v_gene: TRBV28; d_gene: TRBD2; len: 15; j_gene: TRBJ2-7; abundance: few; CDR3aa: CASRNSGGASSEQYF; CDR3nt: TGTGCCAGCAGAAACAGCGGGGGGGCATCTAGCGAGCAGTACTTC
v_gene: TRBV12-3/TRBV12-4; d_gene: TRBD1; len: 13; j_gene: TRBJ1-2; abundance: NA; CDR3aa: CASGQGRSYGYTF; CDR3nt: TGTGCCAGCGGACAGGGCCGGAGCTATGGCTACACCTTC
v_gene: TRBV5-1; d_gene: TRBD1; len: 15; j_gene: TRBJ1-2; abundance: NA; CDR3aa: CASSLDGRGSYGYTF; CDR3nt: TGCGCCAGCAGCTTGGATGGCAGGGGGTCTTATGGCTACACCTTC